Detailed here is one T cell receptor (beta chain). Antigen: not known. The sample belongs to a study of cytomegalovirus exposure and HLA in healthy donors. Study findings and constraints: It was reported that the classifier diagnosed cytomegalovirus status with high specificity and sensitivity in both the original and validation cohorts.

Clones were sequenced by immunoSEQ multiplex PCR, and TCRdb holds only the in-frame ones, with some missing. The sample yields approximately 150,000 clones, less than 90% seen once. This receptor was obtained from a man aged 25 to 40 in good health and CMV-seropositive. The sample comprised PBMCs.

Here the CDR3 reads CASTGPGNTIYF. The CDR3 DNA follows: TGTGCCAGCACAGGGCCGGGAAACACCATATATTTT. J is TRBJ1-3 and V is TRBV27, with D possibly TRBD1 on 5 matching bases. The CDR3 totals 12 residues. Germline V CDR1 and CDR2: MNHEY, SMNVEV (reference sequence). V dropped 7 bases and J dropped 4 bases, with 8 bases sitting between them.